This T cell receptor (beta chain) was retrieved from a study of T cells after somatic rescue of genetic block. Germline values: CDR1 MDHEN, CDR2 SYDVKM. The CDR3 covers 16 residues. Trimming at V came to 1 base and at J to 7 bases, leaving 9 bases not matched to a gene. Sequencing was performed with immunoSEQ multiplex PCR; in TCRdb, only in-frame clones are kept and a portion is missing. Among approximately 58,000 clones listed, more than 90% were seen once. The sequencing input was peripheral blood mononuclear cells (PBMCs). This sequence joins TRBV28 and TRBJ2-2; 7 bases fit TRBD2. This TCR derives from a child in the first two years of life. DNA of the CDR3: TGTGCCAGCAGTTTATCCGGCGGGAGTCTTCACGGGGAGCTGTTTTTT. Amino acids: CASSLSGGSLHGELFF.